This T cell receptor beta chain derives from a study of blood T cell repertoires in COVID-19 (dated by TCRdb to 2018 to 2021). Context from the whole study: Collaborator samples came from the United States, Italy and Spain and covered acute and convalescent phases of COVID-19. The material from the prospective study consisted of cDNA or gDNA derived from T cells, B-cell-depleted T cells, or PBMCs. The dataset comprised deeply sampled blood TCRbeta repertoires from subjects exposed to, actively infected with, or recovered from COVID-19. The repertoires were released in a freely available public database intended as a resource for research on the immune response to SARS-CoV-2. The samples were drawn from the first 160 participants of the ongoing ImmuneRACE study and from some 1,300 subjects provided by 6 global collaborators. A de-identified subject ID, COVID-19 status, age in years and sex were almost always included in the sample metadata. Where HLA class I and class II types were available, the types were taken from metadata supplied by the sample provider, not from assay-based typing. Overall study outcomes, separate from this receptor: The quantity of clinical and demographic metadata differed by source and by participant and was supplied without curation.

The immunoSEQ Assay, a bias-controlled multiplex PCR, was used to amplify TCRbeta CDR3 regions from genomic DNA. The study's own analysis went as follows. The number of nucleated cells in each sample was estimated by amplification of reference gene primers within the assay. To quantify the absolute abundance of each unique TCRbeta CDR3 rearrangement, sequence reads were collapsed and filtered. For each sample, productive Simpson clonality was calculated as the square root of Simpson's diversity index over productive rearrangements. TCRdb mirrors the immuneACCESS table, restricted to in-frame sequences. Some clones are absent from its copies; in checked studies, under half trace to an unresolved V gene, and the reason for the others is unknown. V, J and clone size reflect that table, while D and trimming were determined from the DNA. The sample has fewer than 200,000 clones on record, about 80% of them singletons. The ten largest clones take up 22% of the sample.

With regard to this clone: The antigen it binds to is not known. Within one base of it there is no much larger clone, and no base qualities were kept.

Each collaborating institution followed its own protocols to collect whole blood in K2EDTA tubes. For TCRbeta analysis, collaborators shipped samples in one of three forms: frozen whole blood, isolated PBMCs, or DNA extracted from either of those sample types. The sequence was obtained from a woman of 80 years or more with acute or convalescent COVID-19. Sequenced: peripheral blood.

Here is the DNA: TGTGCTAGTGGTCCCTATCCCGTGGACAGGTCAGGGACCCAGTACTTC. It encodes CASGPYPVDRSGTQYF. The chain is assembled from TRBV12-5 and TRBJ2-5; 7 bases in the junction line up with TRBD1. CDR1 and CDR2, looked up from the germline V gene, are LGHNT and FRNRAP. The CDR3 numbers 16 residues from cysteine through phenylalanine. Of the read, only the CDR3 DNA is kept; its 48 bases are in frame from base 1. V has 5 bases trimmed and J has 7 bases trimmed; junction bases matching no gene number 16.